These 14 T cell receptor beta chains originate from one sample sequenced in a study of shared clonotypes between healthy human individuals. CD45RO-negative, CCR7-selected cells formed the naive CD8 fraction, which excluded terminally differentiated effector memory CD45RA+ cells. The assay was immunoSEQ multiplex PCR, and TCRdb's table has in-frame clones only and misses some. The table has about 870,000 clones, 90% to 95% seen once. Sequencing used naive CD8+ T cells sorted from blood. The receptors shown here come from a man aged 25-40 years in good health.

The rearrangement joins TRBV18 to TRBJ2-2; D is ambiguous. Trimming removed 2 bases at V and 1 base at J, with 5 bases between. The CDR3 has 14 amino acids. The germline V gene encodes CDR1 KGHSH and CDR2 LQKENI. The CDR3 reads CASSPFKNTGELFF. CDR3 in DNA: TGTGCCAGCTCACCATTCAAGAACACCGGGGAGCTGTTTTTT.

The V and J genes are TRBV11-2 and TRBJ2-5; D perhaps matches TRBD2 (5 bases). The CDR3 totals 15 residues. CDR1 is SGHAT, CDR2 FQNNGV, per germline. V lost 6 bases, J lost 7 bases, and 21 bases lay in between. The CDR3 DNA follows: TGTGCCAGCAGTGGACCGGGGTCCCTGGTTGGGACCCAGTACTTC. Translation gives CASSGPGSLVGTQYF.

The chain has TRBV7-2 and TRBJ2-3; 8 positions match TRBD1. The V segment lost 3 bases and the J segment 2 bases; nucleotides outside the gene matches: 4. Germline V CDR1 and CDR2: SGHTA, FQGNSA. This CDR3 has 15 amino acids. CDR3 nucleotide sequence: TGTGCCAGCAGCTTTTCGGACAGGGACACAGATACGCAGTATTTT. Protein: CASSFSDRDTDTQYF.

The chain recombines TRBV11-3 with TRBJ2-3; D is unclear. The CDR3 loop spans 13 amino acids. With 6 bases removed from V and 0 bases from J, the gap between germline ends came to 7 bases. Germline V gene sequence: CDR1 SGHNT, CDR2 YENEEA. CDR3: CASSRLSTDTQYF. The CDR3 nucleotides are TGTGCCAGCAGTAGGCTTAGCACAGATACGCAGTATTTT.

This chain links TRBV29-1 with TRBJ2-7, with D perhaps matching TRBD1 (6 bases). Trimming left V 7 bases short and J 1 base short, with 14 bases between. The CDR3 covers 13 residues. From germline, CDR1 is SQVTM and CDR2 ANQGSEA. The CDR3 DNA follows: TGCAGCGCCTATAGCCAGGGGTCCTACGAGCAGTACTTC. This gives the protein CSAYSQGSYEQYF.

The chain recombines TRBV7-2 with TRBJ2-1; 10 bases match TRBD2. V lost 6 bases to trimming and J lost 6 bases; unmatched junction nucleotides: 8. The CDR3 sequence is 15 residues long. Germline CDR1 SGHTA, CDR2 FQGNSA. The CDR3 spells CASSPSGSVTNEQFF. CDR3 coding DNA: TGTGCCAGCAGTCCTAGCGGGAGCGTTACCAATGAGCAGTTCTTC.

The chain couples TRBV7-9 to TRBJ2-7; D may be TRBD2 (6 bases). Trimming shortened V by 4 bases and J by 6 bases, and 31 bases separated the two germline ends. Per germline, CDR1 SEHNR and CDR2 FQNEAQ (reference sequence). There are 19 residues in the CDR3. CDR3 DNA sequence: TGTGCCAGCAGCTCTCCGCGGGTTGGGCCACGGGAGAGCCTTGGCGAGCAGTACTTC. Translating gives CASSSPRVGPRESLGEQYF. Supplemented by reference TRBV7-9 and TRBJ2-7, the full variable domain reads DTGVSQNPRHKITKRGQNVTFRCDPISEHNRLYWYRQTLGQGPEFLTYFQNEAQLEKSRLLSDRFSAERPKGSFSTLEIQRTEQGDSAMYLCASSSPRVGPRESLGEQYFGPGTRLTVT.

The CDR3 bases are TGTGCCAGCAGTGAATTTACTAGCGGGGGCTACGAGCAGTACTTC. Translation gives CASSEFTSGGYEQYF. J is TRBJ2-7 and V is TRBV25-1, with 11 nucleotides matching TRBD2. With 1 base clipped from V and 3 bases from J, the junction kept 2 bases outside the gene matches. The CDR3 has 15 amino acids. Germline V gene data show CDR1 as MGHDK and CDR2 as SYGVNS.

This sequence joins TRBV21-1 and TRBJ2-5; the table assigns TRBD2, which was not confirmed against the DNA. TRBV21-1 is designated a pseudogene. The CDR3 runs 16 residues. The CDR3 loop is CASSLKRRGGGETQYF. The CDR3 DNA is TGTGCCAGCAGCTTAAAGCGAAGGGGAGGCGGAGAGACCCAGTACTTC.

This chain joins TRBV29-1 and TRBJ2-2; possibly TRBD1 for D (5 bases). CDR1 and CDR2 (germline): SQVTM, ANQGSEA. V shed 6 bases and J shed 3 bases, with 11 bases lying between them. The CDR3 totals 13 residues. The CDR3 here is CSVTSTDTGELFF. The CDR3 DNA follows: TGCAGCGTCACGTCGACAGACACCGGGGAGCTGTTTTTT.

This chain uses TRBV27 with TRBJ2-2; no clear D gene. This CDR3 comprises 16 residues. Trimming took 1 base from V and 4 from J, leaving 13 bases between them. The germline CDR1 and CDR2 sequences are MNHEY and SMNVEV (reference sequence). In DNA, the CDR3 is TGTGCCAGCAGTTTATGGGCAGCTCCGGGCACCGGGGAGCTGTTTTTT. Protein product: CASSLWAAPGTGELFF.

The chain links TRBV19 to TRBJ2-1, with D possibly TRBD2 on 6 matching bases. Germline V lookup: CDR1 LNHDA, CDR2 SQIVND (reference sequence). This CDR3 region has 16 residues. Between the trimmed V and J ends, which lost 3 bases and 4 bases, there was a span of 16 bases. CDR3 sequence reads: CASSISLAGLYNEQFF. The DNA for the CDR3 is TGTGCCAGTAGTATCTCACTGGCGGGGTTGTACAATGAGCAGTTCTTC.

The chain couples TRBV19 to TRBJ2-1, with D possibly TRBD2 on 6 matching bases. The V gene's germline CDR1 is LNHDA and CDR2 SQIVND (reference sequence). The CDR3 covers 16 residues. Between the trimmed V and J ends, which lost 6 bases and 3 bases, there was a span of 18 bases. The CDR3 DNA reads TGTGCCAGTAGGATCCTTGGGGGAGGCGACTACAATGAGCAGTTCTTC. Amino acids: CASRILGGGDYNEQFF.

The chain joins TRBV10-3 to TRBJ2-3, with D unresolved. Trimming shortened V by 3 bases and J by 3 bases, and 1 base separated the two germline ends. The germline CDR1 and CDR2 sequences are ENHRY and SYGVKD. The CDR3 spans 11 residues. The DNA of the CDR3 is TGTGCCATCAGTGATACAGATACGCAGTATTTT. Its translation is CAISDTDTQYF.